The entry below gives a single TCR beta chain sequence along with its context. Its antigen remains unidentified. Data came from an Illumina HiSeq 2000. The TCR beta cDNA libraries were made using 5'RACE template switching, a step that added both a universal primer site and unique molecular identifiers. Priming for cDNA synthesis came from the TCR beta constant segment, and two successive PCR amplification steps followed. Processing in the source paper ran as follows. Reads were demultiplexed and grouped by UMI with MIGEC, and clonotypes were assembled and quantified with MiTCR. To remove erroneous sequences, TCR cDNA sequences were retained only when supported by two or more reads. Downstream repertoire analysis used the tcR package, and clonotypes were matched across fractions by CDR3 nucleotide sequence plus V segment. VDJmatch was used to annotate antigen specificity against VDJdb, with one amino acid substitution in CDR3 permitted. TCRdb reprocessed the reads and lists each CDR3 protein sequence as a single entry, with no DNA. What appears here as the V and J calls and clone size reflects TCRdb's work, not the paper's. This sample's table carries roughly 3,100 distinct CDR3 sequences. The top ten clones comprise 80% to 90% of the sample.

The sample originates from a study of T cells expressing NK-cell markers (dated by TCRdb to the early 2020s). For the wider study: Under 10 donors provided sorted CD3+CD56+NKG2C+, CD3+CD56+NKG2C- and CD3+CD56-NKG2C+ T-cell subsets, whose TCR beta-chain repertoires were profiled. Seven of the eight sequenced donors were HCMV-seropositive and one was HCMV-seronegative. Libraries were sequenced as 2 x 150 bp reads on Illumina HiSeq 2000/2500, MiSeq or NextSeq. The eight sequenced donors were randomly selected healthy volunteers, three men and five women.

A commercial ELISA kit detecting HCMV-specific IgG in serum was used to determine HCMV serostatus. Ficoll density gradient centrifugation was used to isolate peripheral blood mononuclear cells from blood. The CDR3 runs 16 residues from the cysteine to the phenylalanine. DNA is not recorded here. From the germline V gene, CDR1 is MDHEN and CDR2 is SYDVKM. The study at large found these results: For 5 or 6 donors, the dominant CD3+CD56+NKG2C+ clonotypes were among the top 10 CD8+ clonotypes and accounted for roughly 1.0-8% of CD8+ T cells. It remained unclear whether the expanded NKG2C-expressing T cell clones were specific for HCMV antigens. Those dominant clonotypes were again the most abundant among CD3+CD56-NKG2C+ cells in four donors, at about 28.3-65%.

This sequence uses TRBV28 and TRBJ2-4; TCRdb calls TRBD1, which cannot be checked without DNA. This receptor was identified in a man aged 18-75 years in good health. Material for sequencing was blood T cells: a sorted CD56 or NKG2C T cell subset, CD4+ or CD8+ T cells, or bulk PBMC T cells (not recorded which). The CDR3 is CASSLDRVGSKNIQYF.